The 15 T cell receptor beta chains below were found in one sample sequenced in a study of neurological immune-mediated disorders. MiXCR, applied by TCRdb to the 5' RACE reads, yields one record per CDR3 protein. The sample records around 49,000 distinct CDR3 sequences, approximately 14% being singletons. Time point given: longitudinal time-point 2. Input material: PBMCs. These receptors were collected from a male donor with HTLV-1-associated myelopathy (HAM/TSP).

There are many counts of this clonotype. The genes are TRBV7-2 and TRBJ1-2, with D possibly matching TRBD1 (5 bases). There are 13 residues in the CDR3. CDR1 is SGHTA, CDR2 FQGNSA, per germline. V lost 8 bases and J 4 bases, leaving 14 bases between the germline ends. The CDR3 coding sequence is TGTGCCAGCGGGATGACAGACCTCTATGGCTACACCTTC. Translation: CASGMTDLYGYTF.

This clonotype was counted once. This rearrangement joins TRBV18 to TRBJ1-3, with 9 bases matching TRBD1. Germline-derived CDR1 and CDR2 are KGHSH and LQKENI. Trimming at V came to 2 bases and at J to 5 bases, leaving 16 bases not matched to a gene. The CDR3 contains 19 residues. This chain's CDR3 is CASSPAGTGFFLARNTIYF. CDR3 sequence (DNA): TGTGCCAGCTCACCAGCCGGGACAGGGTTCTTTTTGGCCCGAAACACCATATATTTT.

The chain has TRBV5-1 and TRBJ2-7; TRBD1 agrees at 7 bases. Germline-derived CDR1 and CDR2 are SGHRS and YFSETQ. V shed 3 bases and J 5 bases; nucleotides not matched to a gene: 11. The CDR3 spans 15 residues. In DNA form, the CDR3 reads TGCGCCAGCAGCTCTGCCACGGGACAGTACCACGAGCAGTACTTC. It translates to CASSSATGQYHEQYF.

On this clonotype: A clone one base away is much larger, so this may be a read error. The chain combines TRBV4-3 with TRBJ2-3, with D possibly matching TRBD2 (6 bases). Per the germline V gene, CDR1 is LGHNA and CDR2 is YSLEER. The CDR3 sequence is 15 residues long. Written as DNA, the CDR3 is TGCGCCAGCAGCCAAGGACTAGGAAAGACAGATAAGCAGTATTTT. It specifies CASSQGLGKTDKQYF.

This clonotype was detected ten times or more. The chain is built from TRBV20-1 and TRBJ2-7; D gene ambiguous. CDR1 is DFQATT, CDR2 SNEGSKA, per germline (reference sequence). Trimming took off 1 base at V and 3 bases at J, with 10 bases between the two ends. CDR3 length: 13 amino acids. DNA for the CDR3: TGCAGTGCTAGAGTGGCGTCAAGCTACGAGCAGTACTTC. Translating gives CSARVASSYEQYF.

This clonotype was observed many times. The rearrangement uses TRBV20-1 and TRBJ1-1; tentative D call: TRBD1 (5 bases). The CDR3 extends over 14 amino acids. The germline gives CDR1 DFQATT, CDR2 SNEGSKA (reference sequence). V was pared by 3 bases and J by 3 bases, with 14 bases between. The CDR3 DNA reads TGCAGTGCTAGCCGCCAGGGAGGCGACACTGAAGCTTTCTTT. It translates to CSASRQGGDTEAFF.

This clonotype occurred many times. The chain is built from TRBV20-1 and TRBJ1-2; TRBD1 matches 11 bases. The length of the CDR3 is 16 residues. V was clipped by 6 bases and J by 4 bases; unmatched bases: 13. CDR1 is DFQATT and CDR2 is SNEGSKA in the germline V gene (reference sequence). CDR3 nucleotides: TGCAGTGCCCCGCCCGGGACAGGGGGTACAGTCTATGGCTACACCTTC. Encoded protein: CSAPPGTGGTVYGYTF.

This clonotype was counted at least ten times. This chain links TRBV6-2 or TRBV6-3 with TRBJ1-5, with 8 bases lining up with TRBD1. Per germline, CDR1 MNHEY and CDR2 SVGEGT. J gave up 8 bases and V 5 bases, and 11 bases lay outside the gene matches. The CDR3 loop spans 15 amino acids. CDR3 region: CASSLRTGPHKPQHF. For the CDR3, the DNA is TGTGCCAGCAGTCTTAGGACAGGGCCGCATAAGCCCCAGCATTTT.

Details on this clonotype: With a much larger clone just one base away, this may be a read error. The CDR3 protein is CASSTLQVGIQPQHF. The CDR3 nucleotides read TGTGCCAGTAGTACTTTACAGGTGGGCATACAGCCCCAGCATTTT. The chain recombines TRBV19 with TRBJ1-5; D is possibly TRBD1 (5 bases). The CDR3 spans 15 residues. The V gene lost 4 bases and the J gene lost 7 bases, with 17 bases spanning the gap. Germline V gene sequence: CDR1 LNHDA, CDR2 SQIVND (reference sequence). The complete variable domain, with remaining parts taken from reference TRBV19 and TRBJ1-5, reads DGGITQSPKYLFRKEGQNVTLSCEQNLNHDAMYWYRQDPGQGLRLIYYSQIVNDFQKGDIAEGYSVSREKKESFPLTVTSAQKNPTAFYLCASSTLQVGIQPQHFGDGTRLSIL.

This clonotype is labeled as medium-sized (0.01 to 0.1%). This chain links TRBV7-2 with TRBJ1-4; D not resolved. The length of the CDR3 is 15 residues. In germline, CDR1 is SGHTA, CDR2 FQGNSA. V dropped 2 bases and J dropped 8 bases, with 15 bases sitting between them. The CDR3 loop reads CASSLPRVGVEKLFF. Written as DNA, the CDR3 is TGTGCCAGCAGCTTACCGAGGGTAGGCGTCGAAAAACTGTTTTTT.

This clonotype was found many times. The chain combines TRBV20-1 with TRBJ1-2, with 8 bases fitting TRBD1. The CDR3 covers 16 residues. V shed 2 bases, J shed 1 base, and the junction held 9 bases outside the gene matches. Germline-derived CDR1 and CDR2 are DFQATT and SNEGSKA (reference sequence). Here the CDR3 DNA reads TGCAGTGCTAGACCTACCCGGACAGGGATTAACTATGGCTACACCTTC. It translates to CSARPTRTGINYGYTF.

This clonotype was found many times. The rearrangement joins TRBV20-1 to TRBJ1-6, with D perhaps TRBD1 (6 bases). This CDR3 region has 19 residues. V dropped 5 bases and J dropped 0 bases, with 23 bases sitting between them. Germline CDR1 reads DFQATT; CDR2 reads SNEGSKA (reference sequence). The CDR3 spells CSAPNLEQGFYSYNSPLHF. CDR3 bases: TGCAGTGCTCCGAACCTTGAACAGGGCTTTTACTCCTATAATTCACCCCTCCACTTT.

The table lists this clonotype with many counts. The CDR3 region has the DNA TGCGCCAGCAGCCGAGGGGCTCCTCAATTTTACAATGAGCAGTTCTTC. Its protein is CASSRGAPQFYNEQFF. This sequence joins TRBV5-1 and TRBJ2-1; the D gene could be TRBD1 or TRBD2 (5 bases each). V lost 4 bases, J lost 4 bases, and 18 bases lay in between. CDR1 SGHRS and CDR2 YFSETQ come from the germline V gene. This CDR3 spans 16 amino acids.

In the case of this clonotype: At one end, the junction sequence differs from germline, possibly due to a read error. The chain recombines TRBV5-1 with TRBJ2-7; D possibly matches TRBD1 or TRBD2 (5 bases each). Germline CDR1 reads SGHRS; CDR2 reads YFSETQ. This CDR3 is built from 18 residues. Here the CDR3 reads CSSSWDPSSSSSRTEQYF. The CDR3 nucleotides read TGCTCCAGCAGTTGGGACCCCAGCTCATCCAGCTCCAGAACCGAGCAGTACTTC.

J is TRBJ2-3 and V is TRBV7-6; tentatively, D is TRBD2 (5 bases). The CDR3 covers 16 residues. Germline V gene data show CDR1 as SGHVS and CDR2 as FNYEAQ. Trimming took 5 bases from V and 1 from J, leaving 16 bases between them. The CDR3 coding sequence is TGTGCCAGCAGCCCGGCCGTTGAGAGGGGCACAGATACGCAGTATTTT. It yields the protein CASSPAVERGTDTQYF.